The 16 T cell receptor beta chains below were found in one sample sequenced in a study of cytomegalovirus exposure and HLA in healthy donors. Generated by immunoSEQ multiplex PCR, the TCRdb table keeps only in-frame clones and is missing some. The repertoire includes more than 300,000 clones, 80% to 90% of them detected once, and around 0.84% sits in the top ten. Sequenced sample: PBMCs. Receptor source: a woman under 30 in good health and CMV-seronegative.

The CDR3 DNA reads as TGTGCCAGCAGTTACGCATCGACTCGGGACTCTCAGTTCTTC. Translation: CASSYASTRDSQFF. The genes are TRBV6-6 and TRBJ2-1; the D gene is possibly TRBD2 (6 bases). V lost 2 bases, J lost 13 bases, and 18 bases lay in between. CDR3 size: 14 residues. The germline V gene has CDR1 MNHNY and CDR2 SVGAGI (reference sequence).

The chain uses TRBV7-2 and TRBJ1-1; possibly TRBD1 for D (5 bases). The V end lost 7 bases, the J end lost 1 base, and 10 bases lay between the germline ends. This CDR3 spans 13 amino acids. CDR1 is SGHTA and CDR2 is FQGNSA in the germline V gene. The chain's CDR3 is CASTPRENTEAFF. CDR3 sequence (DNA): TGTGCCAGCACCCCCAGGGAGAACACTGAAGCTTTCTTT.

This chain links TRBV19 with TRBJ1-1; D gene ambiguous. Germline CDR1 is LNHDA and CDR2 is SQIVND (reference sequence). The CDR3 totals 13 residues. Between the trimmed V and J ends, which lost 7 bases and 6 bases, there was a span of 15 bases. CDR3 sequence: CASTAEAVAEAFF. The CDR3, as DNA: TGTGCCAGTACCGCGGAGGCTGTGGCTGAAGCTTTCTTT. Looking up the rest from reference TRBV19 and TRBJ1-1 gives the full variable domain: DGGITQSPKYLFRKEGQNVTLSCEQNLNHDAMYWYRQDPGQGLRLIYYSQIVNDFQKGDIAEGYSVSREKKESFPLTVTSAQKNPTAFYLCASTAEAVAEAFFGQGTRLTVV.

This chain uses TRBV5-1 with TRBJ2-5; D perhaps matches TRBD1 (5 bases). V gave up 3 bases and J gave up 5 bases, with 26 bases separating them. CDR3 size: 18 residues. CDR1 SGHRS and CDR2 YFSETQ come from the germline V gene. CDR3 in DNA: TGCGCCAGCAGCTGGGGCAGGACACCGCCGATACCAAGTGAGACCCAGTACTTC. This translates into CASSWGRTPPIPSETQYF.

CDR3 DNA sequence: TGTGCGGGAGGCGGCCCCCTAGGCTACGAGCAGTACTTC. This gives the protein CAGGGPLGYEQYF. The chain joins TRBV6-1 to TRBJ2-7; tentative D call: TRBD2 (6 bases). CDR1 and CDR2 from the germline V gene are MNHNS and SASEGT. This CDR3 region has 13 residues.

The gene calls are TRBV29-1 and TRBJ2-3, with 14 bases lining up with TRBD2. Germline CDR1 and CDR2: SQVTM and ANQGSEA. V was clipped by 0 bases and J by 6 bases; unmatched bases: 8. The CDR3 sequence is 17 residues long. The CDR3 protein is CSVEDLTSGRAPDTQYF. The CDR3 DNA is TGCAGCGTTGAAGATCTGACTAGCGGGAGGGCCCCGGATACGCAGTATTTT.

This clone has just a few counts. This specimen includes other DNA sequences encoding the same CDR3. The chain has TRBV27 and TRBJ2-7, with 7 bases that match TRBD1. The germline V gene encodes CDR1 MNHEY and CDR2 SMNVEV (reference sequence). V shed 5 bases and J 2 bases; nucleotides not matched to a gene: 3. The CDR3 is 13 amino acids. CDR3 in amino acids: CASSQTGTYEQYF. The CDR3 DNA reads TGTGCCAGCAGTCAGACAGGGACCTACGAGCAGTACTTC.

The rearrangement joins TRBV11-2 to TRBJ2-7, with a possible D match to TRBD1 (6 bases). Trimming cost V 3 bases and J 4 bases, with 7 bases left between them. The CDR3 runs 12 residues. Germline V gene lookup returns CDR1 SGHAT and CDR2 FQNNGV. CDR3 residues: CASSFRGYEQYF. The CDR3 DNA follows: TGTGCCAGCAGCTTCAGGGGATACGAGCAGTACTTC.

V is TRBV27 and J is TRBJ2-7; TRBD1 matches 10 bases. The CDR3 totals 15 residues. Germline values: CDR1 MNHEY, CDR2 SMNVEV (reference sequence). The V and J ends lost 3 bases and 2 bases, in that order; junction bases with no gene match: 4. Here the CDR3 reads CASSFAGTGAYEQYF. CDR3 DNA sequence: TGTGCCAGCAGTTTTGCCGGGACAGGGGCCTACGAGCAGTACTTC.

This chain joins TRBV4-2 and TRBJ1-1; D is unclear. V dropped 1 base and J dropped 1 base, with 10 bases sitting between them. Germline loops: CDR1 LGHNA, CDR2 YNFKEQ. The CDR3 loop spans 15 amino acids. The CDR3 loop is CASSQVQVQNTEAFF. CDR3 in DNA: TGTGCCAGCAGCCAAGTGCAGGTCCAGAACACTGAAGCTTTCTTT.

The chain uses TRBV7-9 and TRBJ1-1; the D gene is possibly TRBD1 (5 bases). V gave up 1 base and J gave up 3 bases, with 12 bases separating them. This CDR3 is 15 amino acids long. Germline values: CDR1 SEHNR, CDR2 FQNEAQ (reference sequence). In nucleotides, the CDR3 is TGTGCCAGCAGCTTAGGTTTAGCCAGGGACACTGAAGCTTTCTTT. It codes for CASSLGLARDTEAFF.

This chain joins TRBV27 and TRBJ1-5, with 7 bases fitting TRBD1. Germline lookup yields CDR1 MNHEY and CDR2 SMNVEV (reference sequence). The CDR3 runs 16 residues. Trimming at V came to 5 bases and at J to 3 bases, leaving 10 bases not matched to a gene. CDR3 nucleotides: TGTGCCAGCAGTGAACGATGGGGACAGACCAATCAGCCCCAGCATTTT. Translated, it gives CASSERWGQTNQPQHF.

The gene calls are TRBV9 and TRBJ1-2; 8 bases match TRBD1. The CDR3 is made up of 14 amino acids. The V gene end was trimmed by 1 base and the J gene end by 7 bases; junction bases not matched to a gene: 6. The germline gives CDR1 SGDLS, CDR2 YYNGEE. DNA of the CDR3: TGTGCCAGCAGCGTATTAGGACAGGGTCGTGGCTACACCTTC. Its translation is CASSVLGQGRGYTF.

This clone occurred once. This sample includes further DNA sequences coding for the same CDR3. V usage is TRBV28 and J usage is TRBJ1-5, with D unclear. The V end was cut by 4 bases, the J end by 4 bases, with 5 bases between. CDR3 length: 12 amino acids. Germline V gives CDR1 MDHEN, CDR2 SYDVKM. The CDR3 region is CASSSVNQPQHF. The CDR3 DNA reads TGTGCCAGCAGTTCAGTGAATCAGCCCCAGCATTTT.

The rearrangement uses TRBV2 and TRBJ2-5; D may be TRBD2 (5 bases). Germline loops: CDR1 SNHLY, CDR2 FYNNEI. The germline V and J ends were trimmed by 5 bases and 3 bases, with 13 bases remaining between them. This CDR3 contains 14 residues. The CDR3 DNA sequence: TGTGCCAGCAGTCAAAGGACTCCTAAAGAGACCCAGTACTTC. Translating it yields CASSQRTPKETQYF.

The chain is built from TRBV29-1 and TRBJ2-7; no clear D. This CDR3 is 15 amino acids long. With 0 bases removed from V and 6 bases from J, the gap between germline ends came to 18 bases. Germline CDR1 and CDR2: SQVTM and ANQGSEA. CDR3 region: CSVEDDRSSGLEQYF. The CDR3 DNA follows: TGCAGCGTTGAAGATGACCGATCCTCGGGTCTCGAGCAGTACTTC.